Listed below are T cell receptor beta chains from one sample, sequenced in a study of shared clonotypes between healthy human individuals. Clones were sequenced by immunoSEQ multiplex PCR, and TCRdb holds only the in-frame ones, with some missing. The table shows millions of clones, with approximately 94% occurring only once. The sample consisted of naive CD4+ T cells sorted from blood. Receptors originate from a man between 18 and 29 years old in good health. The CDR3 runs from the conserved cysteine through the conserved F or W. A D gene is named only where the DNA matches it firmly. Expanded clones get a size class; other rows say once, few or many, or leave the size out.

TGTGCCAGCAGTACACCTAGCGGGGGCGCAGATACGCAGTATTTT	CASSTPSGGADTQYF	NA	TRBD2	TRBV6-5	TRBJ2-3
TGTGCCAGCAGCCCTCTAGCGGGGGGAAACACCGGGGAGCTGTTTTTT	CASSPLAGGNTGELFF	NA	TRBD2	TRBV5-8	TRBJ2-2
TGTGCCAGCAGCGTAGGGACGGGAAACTCCTACGAGCAGTACTTC	CASSVGTGNSYEQYF	NA	NA	TRBV9	TRBJ2-7
TGTGCCAGCAGTGAAAGTAACGGGATCACAGATACGCAGTATTTT	CASSESNGITDTQYF	NA	NA	TRBV25-1	TRBJ2-3
TGTGCCAGCAGTGTCAGCAGGGGAGGCTACGAGCAGTACTTC	CASSVSRGGYEQYF	once	NA	TRBV6-1	TRBJ2-7
TGTGCCAGCAGCGTGAATTTAATTGCAGGGTGGGGAACTGAAGCTTTCTTT	CASSVNLIAGWGTEAFF	NA	NA	TRBV5-6	TRBJ1-1
TGTGCCAGCAGCTTAGGGCTAGCGGTCTACAATGAGCAGTTCTTC	CASSLGLAVYNEQFF	once	TRBD2	TRBV5-8	TRBJ2-1
TGTGCCAGCAGTAGGGCGGGGGGTCCTCCAACGCAGTATTTT	CASSRAGGPPTQYF	NA	TRBD2	TRBV27	TRBJ2-3
TGTGCCAGCAGTTTGATAGCAAACCCCCGCTACGAGCAGTACTTC	CASSLIANPRYEQYF	NA	NA	TRBV7-2	TRBJ2-7
TGTGCCAGCTCTCTAGACTCCATCGGGATATTGTTCTTC	CASSLDSIGILFF	NA	NA	TRBV2	TRBJ2-1
TGTGCCAGCAGTCCGTGGACTAGGGTAGATACGCAGTATTTT	CASSPWTRVDTQYF	NA	TRBD2	TRBV27	TRBJ2-3
TGTGCCAGCAGCTTTATTGGATGGACCGCCGGGGAGCTGTTTTTT	CASSFIGWTAGELFF	NA	NA	TRBV5-6	TRBJ2-2
TGTGCCAGCAGCGTGGACAGGGGGAAAGCGGGGTATCAGCCCCAGCATTTT	CASSVDRGKAGYQPQHF	NA	TRBD1	TRBV5-8	TRBJ1-5